Following are 18 T cell receptor beta chains from one sample sequenced in a study (dated by TCRdb to between 2014 and 2017). Preparation of the library involved 5' RACE. Sequencing was carried out with an Illumina MiSeq. The raw public reads went through TCRdb reprocessing: fastp at Q25, MiXCR clone calling, in-frame beta chains kept. Under each unique CDR3 protein, matching rows form one entry showing the most common genes and DNA. The sample data list about 41,000 distinct CDR3 sequences, and less than 35% of these were observed just once. The ten most abundant clones make up 3.5% to 4% of the sample. Source material: memory CD4+ T cells sorted from a lymph node. The sample's cell subset or site label, in plain terms: memory CD4+ T cells, CD4+CD45RO+CD25-. These receptors all stem from a female donor with breast cancer.

CDR3 protein: CASGLAGTVGYNEQFF. Here the CDR3 DNA reads TGTGCCAGTGGGCTAGCTGGGACGGTGGGCTACAATGAGCAGTTCTTC. J is TRBJ2-1 and V is TRBV5-5; either TRBD1 or TRBD2 may supply D (5 bases each). CDR1 and CDR2 from the germline V gene are SGHKS and YYEKEE (reference sequence). Between the trimmed V and J ends, which lost 8 bases and 3 bases, there was a span of 21 bases. This CDR3 is 16 amino acids long.

This clonotype has a count of ten or more. The genes are TRBV6-2 or TRBV6-3 and TRBJ2-5; 9 nucleotides match TRBD1. The length of the CDR3 is 15 residues. V lost 4 bases, J lost 4 bases, and 7 bases stayed unmatched. Germline values: CDR1 MNHEY, CDR2 SVGEGT. CDR3 bases: TGTGCCAGCAGTTCGGCGGGACAGGGATTAGAGACCCAGTACTTC. This translates into CASSSAGQGLETQYF.

To note about this clonotype: A much larger clone lies a single base off, so this may be a read error. The V gene is TRBV6-5, the J gene TRBJ2-3, with no clear D. CDR1 and CDR2 (germline): MNHEY, SVGAGI. V was clipped by 4 bases and J by 0 bases, with 8 bases between them. The CDR3 loop spans 14 amino acids. Here the CDR3 DNA reads TGTGCCAGCAGTTGCTCGGTTAGCACAGATACGCAGTATTTT. Amino acids: CASSCSVSTDTQYF.

V and J are TRBV10-3 and TRBJ2-1; D is unclear. Trimming left V 2 bases short and J 6 bases short, with 5 bases between. The germline gives CDR1 ENHRY, CDR2 SYGVKD. CDR3 size: 12 residues. The CDR3: CAISEVANEQFF. The CDR3 DNA reads TGTGCCATCAGTGAGGTGGCCAATGAGCAGTTCTTC.

This chain uses TRBV27 with TRBJ2-5; no firm D call. This CDR3 contains 15 residues. V lost 1 base and J 0 bases, leaving 9 bases between the germline ends. The germline V gene encodes CDR1 MNHEY and CDR2 SMNVEV (reference sequence). The CDR3 DNA sequence: TGTGCCAGCAGTTTATTCGCGACAAACCAAGAGACCCAGTACTTC. Translating gives CASSLFATNQETQYF.

In its sample, this clonotype was seen a few times. This chain links TRBV4-1 with TRBJ1-5; a possible D gene is TRBD1 (6 bases). In germline, CDR1 is MGHRA, CDR2 YSYEKL. V gave up 3 bases and J gave up 2 bases, with 11 bases separating them. The CDR3 contains 15 residues. This chain's CDR3 is CASSQPGDRNQPQHF. The CDR3 DNA reads TGCGCCAGCAGCCAGCCAGGGGACCGCAATCAGCCCCAGCATTTT.

This clonotype was seen more than once but under ten times. This chain connects TRBV7-9 to TRBJ2-2, with 8 bases lining up with TRBD1. J gave up 6 bases and V 4 bases, and 10 bases lay outside the gene matches. The CDR3 totals 16 residues. Per germline, CDR1 SEHNR and CDR2 FQNEAQ (reference sequence). The CDR3, as DNA: TGTGCCAGCAGCTACCTGACAGGGGTAGGGGCCGGGGAGCTGTTTTTT. Its translation: CASSYLTGVGAGELFF.

This chain links TRBV6-5 with TRBJ2-3; D call uncertain. This CDR3 region has 15 residues. CDR1 is MNHEY, CDR2 SVGAGI, per germline. The germline V and J ends were trimmed by 7 bases and 0 bases, with 14 bases remaining between them. CDR3 loop: CASKNVARSTDTQYF. The CDR3 nucleotides are TGTGCCAGCAAAAACGTCGCAAGAAGCACAGATACGCAGTATTTT.

In this sample, this clonotype turned up a few times. CDR3 protein: CASTNTGKTNEKLFF. In DNA form, the CDR3 reads TGCGCCAGCACTAATACAGGGAAAACTAATGAAAAACTGTTTTTT. The genes are TRBV5-1 and TRBJ1-4; D is possibly TRBD1 (6 bases). CDR1 and CDR2 (germline): SGHRS, YFSETQ. V lost 6 bases and J 1 base, leaving 13 bases between the germline ends. The CDR3 contains 15 residues.

This chain links TRBV20-1 with TRBJ2-1, with D perhaps matching TRBD2 (6 bases). V lost 6 bases and J lost 13, with 16 bases in between. The CDR3 consists of 11 residues. Germline lookup yields CDR1 DFQATT and CDR2 SNEGSKA (reference sequence). CDR3 coding DNA: TGCAGTGCGCGGGAAAATATGGAACAGTTCTTC. The encoded protein is CSARENMEQFF.

V is TRBV5-1 and J is TRBJ1-1, with D maybe TRBD1 (6 bases). The V and J ends lost 6 bases and 0 bases respectively, with 18 bases between them. The germline gives CDR1 SGHRS, CDR2 YFSETQ. The CDR3 is 16 residues long. For the CDR3, the DNA is TGCGCCAGCAACGTAGCCGGGACAAGAATGAACACTGAAGCTTTCTTT. It translates to CASNVAGTRMNTEAFF.

This clonotype was seen a handful of times. The chain links TRBV6-5 to TRBJ1-1; D is perhaps TRBD1 (5 bases). The germline CDR1 and CDR2 sequences are MNHEY and SVGAGI. The V and J ends lost 5 bases and 5 bases respectively, with 9 bases between them. The CDR3 loop spans 12 amino acids. The CDR3 coding sequence is TGTGCCAGCAGTCCTTCAGGGACTGAAGCTTTCTTT. This encodes CASSPSGTEAFF.

This clonotype has a handful of counts. The rearrangement joins TRBV20-1 to TRBJ2-5; 8 bases line up with TRBD1. Unmatched junction bases numbered 7, after V lost 2 bases and J lost 5 bases. Germline CDR1 reads DFQATT; CDR2 reads SNEGSKA (reference sequence). This CDR3 has 14 residues. CDR3 loop: CSARYRGVRETQYF. The DNA of the CDR3 is TGCAGTGCTAGATACAGGGGGGTACGGGAGACCCAGTACTTC.

The chain couples TRBV12-3 or TRBV12-4 to TRBJ2-2; tentative D call: TRBD2 (6 bases). V was pared by 7 bases and J by 4 bases, with 13 bases between. This CDR3 has 14 amino acids. This CDR3 reads CASKLGRTTGELFF. DNA of the CDR3: TGTGCCAGCAAACTCGGGAGAACCACCGGGGAGCTGTTTTTT.

This clonotype was seen repeatedly, ten times or more. V usage is TRBV7-3 and J usage is TRBJ2-3; D remains ambiguous. Trimming took 5 bases from V and 5 from J, leaving 11 bases between them. CDR3 size: 13 residues. Germline V gene lookup returns CDR1 SGHTA and CDR2 FQGTGA. CDR3 nucleotides: TGTGCCAGCAGCACACCTGGCCTAGATACGCAGTATTTT. Its protein product is CASSTPGLDTQYF.

This chain uses TRBV5-1 with TRBJ2-3, with a weak D call TRBD2 (5 bases). The germline V gene encodes CDR1 SGHRS and CDR2 YFSETQ. The V end was cut by 1 base, the J end by 2 bases, with 11 bases between. This CDR3 contains 15 residues. The DNA for the CDR3 is TGCGCCAGCAGCTTGTCCCAGAGGGTCACAGATACGCAGTATTTT. The encoded protein is CASSLSQRVTDTQYF.

The chain has TRBV6-2 or TRBV6-3 and TRBJ2-5, with 11 positions matching TRBD2. Losses at the gene ends were 2 bases for V and 0 bases for J; bases not matched to a gene: 8. CDR1 is MNHEY and CDR2 is SVGEGT in the germline V gene. The CDR3 totals 18 residues. CDR3 loop: CASSYTLTSGTHQETQYF. CDR3 bases: TGTGCCAGCAGTTACACCCTGACTAGCGGGACCCACCAAGAGACCCAGTACTTC.

The chain recombines TRBV20-1 with TRBJ2-1; 12 bases line up with TRBD1. Germline V lookup: CDR1 DFQATT, CDR2 SNEGSKA (reference sequence). The length of the CDR3 is 17 residues. Trimming at V came to 6 bases and at J to 8 bases, leaving 17 bases not matched to a gene. The CDR3 here is CSAATTTPGQGADEQFF. DNA of the CDR3: TGCAGTGCCGCAACCACGACCCCGGGACAGGGGGCTGATGAGCAGTTCTTC.